Below are 30 T cell receptor beta chains sequenced from a single sample in a study of cytomegalovirus exposure and HLA in healthy donors. Only in-frame clones appear in the TCRdb table, and some are missing; sequencing was by immunoSEQ multiplex PCR. The table includes fewer than 100,000 clones, roughly 93% detected once. What was sequenced was PBMCs. These receptors were obtained from a man aged 25-40 years in good health and CMV-seronegative.

This chain joins TRBV5-6 and TRBJ2-5; D gene uncertain. The CDR3 extends over 13 amino acids. Trimming cost V 1 base and J 1 base, with 5 bases left between them. Germline V CDR1 and CDR2: SGHDT, YYEEEE. The CDR3 DNA reads TGTGCCAGCAGCTTGCTCTTCCAAGAGACCCAGTACTTC. It translates to CASSLLFQETQYF.

The chain couples TRBV28 to TRBJ1-1, with unresolved D. V shed 4 bases and J shed 5 bases, with 5 bases lying between them. CDR3 length: 11 amino acids. The V gene's germline CDR1 is MDHEN and CDR2 SYDVKM. In DNA, the CDR3 is TGTGCCAGCAGTTGGGAGACTGAAGCTTTCTTT. Translation gives CASSWETEAFF.

This sequence joins TRBV14 and TRBJ2-1, with 7 bases that match TRBD2. The J segment lost 5 bases and the V segment lost 3 bases, leaving 13 bases of the junction unmatched. Germline V gives CDR1 SGHDN, CDR2 FVKESK. The CDR3 covers 17 residues. The CDR3 DNA is TGTGCCAGCAGCCAGACCCGAGGACTAGTGATCAACAATGAGCAGTTCTTC. Translating gives CASSQTRGLVINNEQFF.

This chain uses TRBV7-9 with TRBJ2-1; 8 nucleotides agree with TRBD2. J was trimmed by 4 bases and V by 5 bases; bases with no gene match: 7. The V gene's germline CDR1 is SEHNR and CDR2 FQNEAQ (reference sequence). The CDR3 length is 15 residues. DNA of the CDR3: TGTGCCAGCAGCGCGGGGGGACTAGAGTACAATGAGCAGTTCTTC. Translation: CASSAGGLEYNEQFF.

The chain couples TRBV4-1 to TRBJ1-5, with 8 bases fitting TRBD1. CDR1 is MGHRA and CDR2 is YSYEKL in the germline V gene. V shed 4 bases, J shed 1 base, and the junction held 3 bases outside the gene matches. The CDR3 has 15 amino acids. CDR3 protein: CASSLTGASNQPQHF. CDR3 sequence (DNA): TGCGCCAGCAGCCTGACAGGGGCAAGCAATCAGCCCCAGCATTTT.

The gene calls are TRBV27 and TRBJ1-2; D might be TRBD1 (6 bases). Trimming removed 5 bases from V and 1 base from J, with 11 bases in between. The CDR3 consists of 14 residues. Germline loops: CDR1 MNHEY, CDR2 SMNVEV (reference sequence). As DNA, the CDR3 is TGTGCCAGCAGTCTACAGGGATTTAACTATGGCTACACCTTC. Translated, it gives CASSLQGFNYGYTF.

This chain joins TRBV10-3 and TRBJ2-7; perhaps TRBD2 as D (7 bases). This CDR3 has 14 residues. Per germline, CDR1 ENHRY and CDR2 SYGVKD. Trimming stripped 7 bases from V and 5 bases from J, with 18 bases between. CDR3 sequence: CAITGGLQGHEQYF. CDR3 DNA: TGTGCCATCACGGGGGGACTACAGGGCCACGAGCAGTACTTC.

The chain carries TRBV5-1 and TRBJ2-7; 7 bases align to TRBD1. This CDR3 comprises 13 residues. Germline CDR1 reads SGHRS; CDR2 reads YFSETQ. J was trimmed by 2 bases and V by 4 bases; bases with no gene match: 3. In DNA, the CDR3 is TGCGCCAGCAGCCCAGGGACAGCCTACGAGCAGTACTTC. Protein product: CASSPGTAYEQYF.

The rearrangement links TRBV25-1 to TRBJ2-5, with D tentatively TRBD1 (5 bases). V lost 7 bases, J lost 2 bases, and 17 bases lay in between. The CDR3 loop spans 15 amino acids. Germline lookup yields CDR1 MGHDK and CDR2 SYGVNS. This CDR3 is CASTGTGRAQETQYF. CDR3 bases: TGTGCCAGCACCGGAACCGGCAGGGCACAAGAGACCCAGTACTTC.

This clone was picked up one time. V gene TRBV11-2 combines with J gene TRBJ2-5; 7 positions agree with TRBD2. With V trimmed by 8 bases and J by 3 bases, 6 bases remained unmatched. This CDR3 comprises 13 residues. Per the germline V gene, CDR1 is SGHAT and CDR2 is FQNNGV. DNA of the CDR3: TGTGCCAGCGGATGGGCGGGGGAAGAGACCCAGTACTTC. Translation: CASGWAGEETQYF.

V and J are TRBV19 and TRBJ2-3, with 11 nucleotides matching TRBD2. The CDR3 length is 14 residues. Per the germline V gene, CDR1 is LNHDA and CDR2 is SQIVND (reference sequence). V shed 6 bases and J 5 bases; nucleotides not matched to a gene: 4. The chain's CDR3 is CASRRTSGQDTQYF. The CDR3 nucleotides are TGTGCCAGTAGGCGGACTAGCGGGCAAGATACGCAGTATTTT. The full variable domain, its missing parts supplied by reference TRBV19 and TRBJ2-3, is DGGITQSPKYLFRKEGQNVTLSCEQNLNHDAMYWYRQDPGQGLRLIYYSQIVNDFQKGDIAEGYSVSREKKESFPLTVTSAQKNPTAFYLCASRRTSGQDTQYFGPGTRLTVL.

This clone was observed a single time. CDR3 in amino acids: CASSVASKGGGSSGNTIYF. CDR3 DNA sequence: TGTGCCAGCAGCGTAGCTTCGAAGGGGGGGGGTTCCTCTGGAAACACCATATATTTT. This chain connects TRBV9 to TRBJ1-3; D perhaps matches TRBD1 (6 bases). Germline V gene sequence: CDR1 SGDLS, CDR2 YYNGEE. Between the trimmed V and J ends, which lost 0 bases and 0 bases, there was a span of 19 bases. This CDR3 is 19 amino acids long.

The chain couples TRBV5-1 to TRBJ2-5; D perhaps matches TRBD1 (6 bases). V gave up 4 bases and J gave up 1 base, with 11 bases separating them. Germline V CDR1 and CDR2: SGHRS, YFSETQ. The CDR3 spans 14 residues. The CDR3: CASSMDSSQETQYF. DNA for the CDR3: TGCGCCAGCAGCATGGACAGTTCCCAAGAGACCCAGTACTTC.

This chain links TRBV5-1 with TRBJ1-1; D is perhaps TRBD1 (5 bases). The CDR3 is 13 residues long. V dropped 6 bases and J dropped 2 bases, with 11 bases sitting between them. Germline assignment: CDR1 SGHRS and CDR2 YFSETQ. DNA for the CDR3: TGCGCCAGCACCACCGACAGAAACACTGAAGCTTTCTTT. Translation gives CASTTDRNTEAFF.

This clone was recorded only once. The chain joins TRBV27 to TRBJ2-7; weak D call: TRBD2 (6 bases). The CDR3 is 17 amino acids. Germline V gene lookup returns CDR1 MNHEY and CDR2 SMNVEV (reference sequence). The V end lost 3 bases, the J end lost 2 bases, and 20 bases lay between the germline ends. The CDR3 DNA reads TGTGCCAGCAGTTTCCACTCTAGGCCTAGCGTTGCCTACGAGCAGTACTTC. This sequence encodes CASSFHSRPSVAYEQYF.

This chain uses TRBV6-5 with TRBJ1-1; D might be TRBD1 (6 bases). The length of the CDR3 is 14 residues. The germline V gene encodes CDR1 MNHEY and CDR2 SVGAGI. V lost 7 bases to trimming and J lost 9 bases, with 21 bases between them. The CDR3 loop is CASIEWGGAAKAFF. In DNA, the CDR3 is TGTGCCAGCATTGAATGGGGGGGCGCAGCTAAAGCTTTCTTT.

This chain connects TRBV29-1 to TRBJ2-7; weak D call: TRBD2 (5 bases). This CDR3 has 12 amino acids. Germline V gives CDR1 SQVTM, CDR2 ANQGSEA. The ends were cut back, 6 bases at V and 3 bases at J, with 12 bases in the middle. The CDR3 DNA is TGCAGCGTCTTGGTGGGAGACTACGAGCAGTACTTC. Translated: CSVLVGDYEQYF.

This clone occurred once. J is TRBJ1-1 and V is TRBV6-6; D is perhaps TRBD1 (5 bases). Germline CDR1 reads MNHNY; CDR2 reads SVGAGI (reference sequence). V dropped 6 bases and J dropped 1 base, with 12 bases sitting between them. This CDR3 is built from 14 residues. Written as DNA, the CDR3 is TGTGCCAGCAGAAGCAGGGTGGGGAACACTGAAGCTTTCTTT. This gives the protein CASRSRVGNTEAFF.

This clone has a single count. The gene calls are TRBV4-2 and TRBJ2-1; tentatively, D is TRBD1 (6 bases). The CDR3 is 16 amino acids. V lost 4 bases, J lost 4 bases, and 17 bases lay in between. The germline V gene has CDR1 LGHNA and CDR2 YNFKEQ. DNA of the CDR3: TGTGCCAGCAGCCGGAGCTGGACAGACAATTACAATGAGCAGTTCTTC. Protein sequence: CASSRSWTDNYNEQFF.

This chain links TRBV2 with TRBJ1-2, with D perhaps TRBD1 (5 bases). There are 12 residues in the CDR3. V was clipped by 7 bases and J by 14 bases, with 20 bases between them. Germline V gene lookup returns CDR1 SNHLY and CDR2 FYNNEI. In DNA form, the CDR3 reads TGTGCCAGCACGGATGGTCAGGGTATGGGGACCTTC. Protein sequence: CASTDGQGMGTF.

The rearrangement uses TRBV28 and TRBJ2-1, with D possibly TRBD1 on 5 matching bases. This CDR3 contains 15 residues. Germline V gene sequence: CDR1 MDHEN, CDR2 SYDVKM. V was shortened by 3 bases and J by 2 bases, with 11 bases between the two germline ends. The chain's CDR3 is CASSLPGNPYNEQFF. CDR3 DNA sequence: TGTGCCAGCAGTTTGCCAGGGAACCCCTACAATGAGCAGTTCTTC. The variable domain in full, with the rest retrieved from reference TRBV28 and TRBJ2-1, is DVKVTQSSRYLVKRTGEKVFLECVQDMDHENMFWYRQDPGLGLRLIYFSYDVKMKEKGDIPEGYSVSREKKERFSLILESASTNQTSMYLCASSLPGNPYNEQFFGPGTRLTVL.

The rearrangement joins TRBV25-1 to TRBJ2-1, with 11 bases matching TRBD2. The CDR3 is 14 amino acids. From germline, CDR1 is MGHDK and CDR2 SYGVNS. With 6 bases clipped from V and 9 bases from J, the junction kept 7 bases outside the gene matches. CDR3 region: CASRTSGMGGEQFF. For the CDR3, the DNA is TGTGCCAGCAGGACTAGCGGGATGGGTGGTGAGCAGTTCTTC.

The chain links TRBV4-1 to TRBJ2-7; 9 nucleotides agree with TRBD1. This CDR3 comprises 14 residues. Germline V gene lookup returns CDR1 MGHRA and CDR2 YSYEKL. The V and J ends lost 7 bases and 3 bases, in that order; junction bases with no gene match: 7. The CDR3 sequence is CASTFDRGYYEQYF. CDR3 coding DNA: TGCGCCAGCACTTTTGACAGGGGGTACTACGAGCAGTACTTC.

The chain joins TRBV28 to TRBJ2-1; maybe TRBD2 (5 bases). Trimming cost V 8 bases and J 8 bases, with 13 bases left between them. The CDR3 is 12 residues long. The germline CDR1 and CDR2 sequences are MDHEN and SYDVKM. The DNA for the CDR3 is TGTGCCAGCGGGTCTAGCACCGATGAGCAGTTCTTC. Translating gives CASGSSTDEQFF.

The chain combines TRBV28 with TRBJ2-2; 11 bases are a match to TRBD1. The J segment lost 4 bases and the V segment lost 11 bases, leaving 6 bases of the junction unmatched. The germline V gene has CDR1 MDHEN and CDR2 SYDVKM. The CDR3 consists of 14 residues. The CDR3 DNA reads as TGTGCCGGAGGACAGGGGGCCGTCACCGGGGAGCTGTTTTTT. Encoded protein: CAGGQGAVTGELFF.

In nucleotides, the CDR3 is TGTGCCAGCAGCACAGGACAGGGTAGCTCTGGAAACACCATATATTTT. Translating gives CASSTGQGSSGNTIYF. The V and J genes are TRBV11-2 and TRBJ1-3, with 8 bases identical to TRBD1. With V trimmed by 5 bases and J by 0 bases, 6 bases remained unmatched. This CDR3 comprises 16 residues. Looked up from germline, CDR1 is SGHAT and CDR2 is FQNNGV.

V is TRBV19 and J is TRBJ1-5, with 7 bases that match TRBD1. Germline loops: CDR1 LNHDA, CDR2 SQIVND (reference sequence). CDR3 length equals 15 residues. Trimming at V came to 6 bases and at J to 1 base, leaving 6 bases not matched to a gene. The CDR3 reads CASRTPGGSNQPQHF. The CDR3 DNA follows: TGTGCCAGTAGAACACCAGGGGGAAGCAATCAGCCCCAGCATTTT.

The rearrangement links TRBV6-1 to TRBJ1-2, with TRBD1 identical over 9 bases. Germline-derived CDR1 and CDR2 are MNHNS and SASEGT. Losses at the gene ends were 7 bases for V and 6 bases for J; bases not matched to a gene: 9. The CDR3 loop spans 14 amino acids. CDR3 loop: CASNFGTGYDGYTF. CDR3 DNA sequence: TGTGCCAGCAATTTCGGGACAGGGTATGATGGCTACACCTTC.

V and J are TRBV4-1 and TRBJ2-2, with D maybe TRBD2 (6 bases). The CDR3 sequence is 13 residues long. Trimming took off 3 bases at V and 6 bases at J, with 8 bases between the two ends. Germline V gives CDR1 MGHRA, CDR2 YSYEKL. As DNA, the CDR3 is TGCGCCAGCAGCCACCCGGGGGCCGGGGAGCTGTTTTTT. Translating gives CASSHPGAGELFF.

Turning to this clone: Other DNA sequences in this sample translate to the same CDR3. The chain combines TRBV6-1 with TRBJ2-5; D may be TRBD2 (5 bases). Germline V gene sequence: CDR1 MNHNS, CDR2 SASEGT. V dropped 3 bases and J dropped 3 bases, with 8 bases sitting between them. The CDR3 spans 13 residues. The CDR3 loop is CASSEREEETQYF. The CDR3 DNA is TGTGCCAGCAGTGAGAGGGAAGAAGAGACCCAGTACTTC.